What follows are 20 T cell receptor beta chains derived from one specimen sequenced in a study of blood T cell repertoires in COVID-19. The protocol was immunoSEQ multiplex PCR, while the TCRdb copy is restricted to in-frame clones and leaves out a portion. The sample includes approximately 360,000 clones, roughly 88% of them seen just once. Material: PBMCs or T cells enriched from blood (not recorded which). These receptor sequences come from a woman aged 30 to 39 with acute COVID-19.

The chain carries TRBV25-1 and TRBJ2-2; D gene ambiguous. The germline V gene encodes CDR1 MGHDK and CDR2 SYGVNS. The CDR3 length is 14 residues. Trimming removed 4 bases from V and 0 bases from J, with 6 bases in between. CDR3 DNA sequence: TGTGCCAGCAGTGTTTATACGAACACCGGGGAGCTGTTTTTT. It is translated as CASSVYTNTGELFF. Looking up the rest from reference TRBV25-1 and TRBJ2-2 gives the full variable domain: EADIYQTPRYLVIGTGKKITLECSQTMGHDKMYWYQQDPGMELHLIHYSYGVNSTEKGDLSSESTVSRIRTEHFPLTLESARPSHTSQYLCASSVYTNTGELFFGEGSRLTVL.

The J gene is TRBJ2-7, the V gene TRBV7-2; TRBD2 is a possible D gene (6 bases). The CDR3 sequence is 15 residues long. Trimming took 5 bases from V and 3 from J, leaving 17 bases between them. Germline CDR1 SGHTA, CDR2 FQGNSA. CDR3 nucleotides: TGTGCCAGCAGCGGCGGGACTGCTGGAGGCTACGAGCAGTACTTC. This encodes CASSGGTAGGYEQYF.

The chain couples TRBV24-1 to TRBJ1-2; a possible D gene is TRBD1 (6 bases). The V and J ends lost 5 bases and 1 base respectively, with 13 bases between them. Germline-derived CDR1 and CDR2 are KGHDR and SFDVKD. This CDR3 is 15 amino acids long. CDR3 loop: CATSGWTELNYGYTF. CDR3 DNA: TGTGCCACCAGTGGCTGGACAGAACTTAACTATGGCTACACCTTC.

This sequence joins TRBV19 and TRBJ1-5; TRBD1 agrees at 9 bases. This CDR3 comprises 17 residues. V was pared by 9 bases and J by 4 bases, with 16 bases of the junction left unmatched. Germline V gene sequence: CDR1 LNHDA, CDR2 SQIVND (reference sequence). In DNA form, the CDR3 reads TGTGCCAGCGACCCCTTTTTGCGAGACAGGGGGAATCAGCCCCAGCATTTT. It encodes CASDPFLRDRGNQPQHF.

The chain links TRBV29-1 to TRBJ2-1; perhaps TRBD2 as D (7 bases). CDR3 length equals 17 residues. The germline V and J ends were trimmed by 2 bases and 7 bases, with 24 bases remaining between them. Germline values: CDR1 SQVTM, CDR2 ANQGSEA. CDR3: CSVELRGGALILNEQFF. As DNA, the CDR3 is TGCAGCGTTGAATTAAGGGGGGGGGCCCTTATTCTAAATGAGCAGTTCTTC.

The chain combines TRBV5-5 with TRBJ1-4; weak D call: TRBD1 (6 bases). The CDR3 totals 15 residues. The V gene's germline CDR1 is SGHKS and CDR2 YYEKEE (reference sequence). V gave up 4 bases and J gave up 7 bases, with 17 bases separating them. The chain's CDR3 is CASSLEGGKSEKLFF. The CDR3 DNA follows: TGTGCCAGCAGCCTGGAGGGGGGGAAGAGTGAAAAACTGTTTTTT.

V usage is TRBV24-1 and J usage is TRBJ1-1; the D gene is possibly TRBD1 (6 bases). CDR1 is KGHDR, CDR2 SFDVKD, per germline. This CDR3 has 14 amino acids. V shed 3 bases and J shed 4 bases, with 11 bases lying between them. The CDR3 loop is CATSDTRTATEAFF. The CDR3 DNA sequence: TGTGCCACCAGTGATACTAGGACAGCCACTGAAGCTTTCTTT.

The chain recombines TRBV9 with TRBJ1-2; possibly TRBD1 for D (5 bases). Germline loops: CDR1 SGDLS, CDR2 YYNGEE. V gave up 3 bases and J gave up 10 bases, with 16 bases separating them. This CDR3 spans 13 amino acids. CDR3 amino acids: CASSADLDSVYTF. The CDR3, as DNA: TGTGCCAGCAGCGCCGATCTCGACAGCGTCTACACCTTC.

This clone appeared once. The V call is TRBV4-3, the J call TRBJ1-2, with 12 bases fitting TRBD1. This CDR3 contains 16 residues. V shed 1 base, J shed 8 bases, and the junction held 8 bases outside the gene matches. The germline V gene encodes CDR1 LGHNA and CDR2 YSLEER. CDR3 in amino acids: CASSQGPGTGGGGYTF. CDR3 DNA: TGCGCCAGCAGCCAAGGGCCGGGGACAGGGGGCGGCGGCTACACCTTC.

The chain has TRBV4-1 and TRBJ2-4, with 9 bases that match TRBD1. With V trimmed by 1 base and J by 3 bases, 4 bases remained unmatched. CDR1 is MGHRA, CDR2 YSYEKL, per germline. The CDR3 runs 16 residues. The CDR3 here is CASSQASGQGKNIQYF. CDR3 nucleotide sequence: TGCGCCAGCAGCCAAGCCTCGGGACAGGGCAAAAACATTCAGTACTTC.

The rearrangement joins TRBV9 to TRBJ1-1, with D possibly TRBD1 on 6 matching bases. The CDR3 extends over 15 amino acids. The V gene's germline CDR1 is SGDLS and CDR2 YYNGEE. Trimming removed 4 bases at V and 2 bases at J, with 15 bases between. This CDR3 is CASSPRTDPNTEAFF. DNA of the CDR3: TGTGCCAGCAGCCCTAGGACAGATCCAAACACTGAAGCTTTCTTT. The whole variable domain, filled in from reference TRBV9 and TRBJ1-1, reads DSGVTQTPKHLITATGQRVTLRCSPRSGDLSVYWYQQSLDQGLQFLIQYYNGEERAKGNILERFSAQQFPDLHSELNLSSLELGDSALYFCASSPRTDPNTEAFFGQGTRLTVV.

The V gene is TRBV4-3, the J gene TRBJ2-7; D remains ambiguous. The CDR3 consists of 14 residues. The V end was cut by 0 bases, the J end by 2 bases, with 8 bases between. Looked up from germline, CDR1 is LGHNA and CDR2 is YSLEER. CDR3: CASSQDTFAYEQYF. The CDR3 bases are TGCGCCAGCAGCCAAGACACTTTTGCCTACGAGCAGTACTTC.

This chain joins TRBV10-2 and TRBJ2-1, with unresolved D. V lost 7 bases and J 5 bases, leaving 12 bases between the germline ends. This CDR3 contains 13 residues. Germline assignment: CDR1 WSHSY and CDR2 SAAADI. The CDR3 loop is CASKASVDNEQFF. Written as DNA, the CDR3 is TGCGCCAGCAAAGCGAGCGTTGACAATGAGCAGTTCTTC.

The gene calls are TRBV10-3 and TRBJ1-3; maybe TRBD1 (5 bases). The germline V gene encodes CDR1 ENHRY and CDR2 SYGVKD. The CDR3 length is 13 residues. The germline V and J ends were trimmed by 6 bases and 8 bases, with 14 bases remaining between them. The CDR3 loop reads CAISRQLGHTIYF. The CDR3 DNA sequence: TGTGCCATCAGCCGACAGTTGGGTCACACCATATATTTT.

The chain has TRBV7-3 and TRBJ1-1, with D possibly being TRBD1 (5 bases). Germline V gene lookup returns CDR1 SGHTA and CDR2 FQGTGA. V lost 5 bases and J 2 bases, leaving 15 bases between the germline ends. This CDR3 is 15 amino acids long. CDR3: CASSLEGTKNTEAFF. CDR3 DNA: TGTGCCAGCAGCCTGGAGGGGACTAAAAACACTGAAGCTTTCTTT.

A few counts support this clone. The V and J genes are TRBV10-3 and TRBJ1-3, with D tentatively TRBD1 (5 bases). V dropped 9 bases and J dropped 1 base, with 7 bases sitting between them. The germline gives CDR1 ENHRY, CDR2 SYGVKD. This CDR3 contains 12 residues. The CDR3: CAIGGSGNTIYF. The CDR3 bases are TGTGCCATTGGGGGGTCTGGAAACACCATATATTTT.

The J gene is TRBJ1-2, the V gene TRBV5-4, with a possible D match to TRBD1 (6 bases). The V and J ends lost 4 bases and 1 base respectively, with 20 bases between them. Germline CDR1 reads SGHNT; CDR2 reads YYREEE (reference sequence). There are 17 residues in the CDR3. CDR3 protein: CASSVGGGVPINYGYTF. CDR3 nucleotide sequence: TGTGCCAGCAGCGTGGGAGGGGGGGTTCCTATTAACTATGGCTACACCTTC.

The gene calls are TRBV6-4 and TRBJ2-2; a weak D match, TRBD2 (7 bases). With 3 bases removed from V and 5 bases from J, the gap between germline ends came to 13 bases. The V gene's germline CDR1 is MRHNA and CDR2 SNTAGT. The CDR3 covers 15 residues. The CDR3 loop is CASSEEEGGTGELFF. The CDR3 bases are TGTGCCAGCAGTGAAGAGGAGGGGGGGACCGGGGAGCTGTTTTTT.

The chain links TRBV19 to TRBJ1-1, with 8 bases fitting TRBD1. The CDR3 contains 12 residues. CDR1 and CDR2 from the germline V gene are LNHDA and SQIVND (reference sequence). The trim removed 4 bases at V and 6 bases at J, leaving 1 base unmatched. The CDR3 loop is CASSKQGAEAFF. In nucleotides, the CDR3 is TGTGCCAGTAGTAAACAGGGGGCTGAAGCTTTCTTT.

The gene calls are TRBV29-1 and TRBJ2-7; D is unclear. Deletions cut 2 bases from V and 2 bases from J, with 4 bases between. CDR1 is SQVTM and CDR2 is ANQGSEA in the germline V gene. This CDR3 region has 11 residues. The CDR3 here is CSVENTYEQYF. The CDR3 nucleotides read TGCAGCGTTGAAAATACCTACGAGCAGTACTTC.